This entry lists 2 T cell receptor beta chains sequenced from one sample in a study of vaccination and CD4 T cells after COVID-19. Their antigens are not known. Sequencing of cultured CD4+ T cell DNA used the Oncomine TCR Beta short-read assay. TCRdb re-called the PCR reads through MiXCR, storing one row per CDR3 protein. This table holds 3,500 to 4,500 distinct CDR3 sequences, around 17% found once. Treatment denoted: approximately 10-day PBMC culture with coronavirus spike peptide pools or control peptides (ViraFEST assay). Material: CD4+ T cells from blood, cultured in vitro. Receptor source: a human donor who had recovered from COVID-19.

V is TRBV5-1 and J is TRBJ2-3, with D possibly matching TRBD2 (5 bases). Germline loops: CDR1 SGHRS, CDR2 YFSETQ. V was shortened by 7 bases and J by 6 bases, with 18 bases between the two germline ends. The CDR3 consists of 14 residues. CDR3 DNA sequence: TGCGCCAGCCTAGCCCTTCCGGAAAAGGATACGCAGTATTTT. Encoded protein: CASLALPEKDTQYF.

The rearrangement joins TRBV12-3 or TRBV12-4 to TRBJ2-1, with D hard to call. This CDR3 is built from 13 residues. Trimming took off 2 bases at V and 7 bases at J, with 9 bases between the two ends. DNA of the CDR3: TGTGCCAGCAGTTTAACCCGTTGGAATGAGCAGTTCTTC. It yields the protein CASSLTRWNEQFF.